The clone carrying this T cell receptor (beta chain) was recorded a few times. Using immunoSEQ multiplex PCR, the repertoire was profiled, and TCRdb retains in-frame clones only, with some absent. The sample yields approximately 80,000 clones, 91% seen once. The sample comes from a study of T cell changes during pregnancy in multiple sclerosis. Unmatched junction bases numbered 10, after V lost 0 bases and J lost 5 bases. This CDR3 is 18 amino acids long. From germline, CDR1 is SGDLS and CDR2 YYNGEE. The material sequenced was PBMCs, taken in the first trimester of pregnancy. This clonotype originated in a female donor in good health, serving as a control in a pregnancy study. Some clones in this sample may be carry-over from other donors' samples. The gene calls are TRBV9 and TRBJ2-1; 11 bases align to TRBD1. This CDR3 reads CASSVALGQGAINNEQFF. The DNA for the CDR3 is TGTGCCAGCAGCGTAGCCTTAGGACAGGGGGCAATCAACAATGAGCAGTTCTTC.